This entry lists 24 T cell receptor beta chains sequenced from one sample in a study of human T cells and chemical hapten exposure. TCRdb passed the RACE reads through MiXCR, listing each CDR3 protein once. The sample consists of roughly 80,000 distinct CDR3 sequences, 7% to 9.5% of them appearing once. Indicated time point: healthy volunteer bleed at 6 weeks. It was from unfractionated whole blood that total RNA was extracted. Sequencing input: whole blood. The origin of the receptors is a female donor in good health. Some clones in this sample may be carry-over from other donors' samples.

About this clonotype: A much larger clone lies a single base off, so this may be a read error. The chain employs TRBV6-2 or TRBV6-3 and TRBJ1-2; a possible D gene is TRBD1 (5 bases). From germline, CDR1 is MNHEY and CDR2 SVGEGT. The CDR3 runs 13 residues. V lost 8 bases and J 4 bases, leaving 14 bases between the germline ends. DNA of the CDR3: TGTGCCAGCTCCGAGTCGAGGGGCTATGGCTACACCTTC. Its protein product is CASSESRGYGYTF.

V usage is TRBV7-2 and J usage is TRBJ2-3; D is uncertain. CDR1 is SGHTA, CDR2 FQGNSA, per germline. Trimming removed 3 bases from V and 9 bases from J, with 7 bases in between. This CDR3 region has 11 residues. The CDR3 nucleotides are TGTGCCAGCAGCTTTTCATTAACGCAGTATTTT. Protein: CASSFSLTQYF.

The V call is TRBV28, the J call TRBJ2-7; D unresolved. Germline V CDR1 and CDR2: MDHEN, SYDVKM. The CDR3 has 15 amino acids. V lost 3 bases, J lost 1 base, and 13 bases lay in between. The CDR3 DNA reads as TGTGCCAGCAGTTTCCATGGGCTGTGGTCCTACGAGCAGTACTTC. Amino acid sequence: CASSFHGLWSYEQYF.

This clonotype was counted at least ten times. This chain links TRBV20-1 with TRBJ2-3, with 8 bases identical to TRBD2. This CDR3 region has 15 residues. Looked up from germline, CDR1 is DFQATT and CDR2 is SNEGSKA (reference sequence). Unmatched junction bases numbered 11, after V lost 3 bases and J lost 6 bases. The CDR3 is CSASILSGDQDTQYF. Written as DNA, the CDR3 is TGCAGTGCTAGCATCCTTAGCGGGGACCAGGATACGCAGTATTTT.

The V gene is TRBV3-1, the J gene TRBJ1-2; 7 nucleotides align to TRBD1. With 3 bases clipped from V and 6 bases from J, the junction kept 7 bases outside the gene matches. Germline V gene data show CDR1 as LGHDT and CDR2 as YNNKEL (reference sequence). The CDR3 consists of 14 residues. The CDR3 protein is CASSHAQGVDGYTF. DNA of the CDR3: TGTGCCAGCAGCCACGCCCAGGGGGTAGATGGCTACACCTTC.

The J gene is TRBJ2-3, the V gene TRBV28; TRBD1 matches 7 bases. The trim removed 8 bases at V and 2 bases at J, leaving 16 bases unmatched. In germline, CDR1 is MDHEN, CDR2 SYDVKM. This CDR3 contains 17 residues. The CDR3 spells CASFPLEPGQTTDTQYF. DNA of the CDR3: TGTGCCAGCTTCCCTCTGGAGCCGGGACAGACCACAGATACGCAGTATTTT.

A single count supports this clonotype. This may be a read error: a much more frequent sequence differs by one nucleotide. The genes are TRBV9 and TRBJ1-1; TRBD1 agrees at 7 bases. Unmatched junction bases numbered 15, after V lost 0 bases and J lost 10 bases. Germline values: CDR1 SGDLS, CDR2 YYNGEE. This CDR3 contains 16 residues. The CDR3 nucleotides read TGTGCCAGCAGCGTAGCTTCCTGGAAGGGGGCTTTTCTAGCTTTCTTT. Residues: CASSVASWKGAFLAFF.

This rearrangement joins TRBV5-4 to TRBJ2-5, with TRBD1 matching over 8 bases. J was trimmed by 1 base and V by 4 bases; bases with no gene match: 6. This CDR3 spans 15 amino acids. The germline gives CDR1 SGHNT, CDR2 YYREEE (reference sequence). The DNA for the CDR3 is TGTGCCAGCAGCGGGGTGGGGACAGGCCAAGAGACCCAGTACTTC. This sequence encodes CASSGVGTGQETQYF.

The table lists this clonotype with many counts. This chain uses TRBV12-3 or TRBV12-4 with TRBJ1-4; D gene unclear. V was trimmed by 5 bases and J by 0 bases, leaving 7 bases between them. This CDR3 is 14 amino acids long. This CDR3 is CASSAMATNEKLFF. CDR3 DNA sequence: TGTGCCAGCAGTGCCATGGCAACTAATGAAAAACTGTTTTTT.

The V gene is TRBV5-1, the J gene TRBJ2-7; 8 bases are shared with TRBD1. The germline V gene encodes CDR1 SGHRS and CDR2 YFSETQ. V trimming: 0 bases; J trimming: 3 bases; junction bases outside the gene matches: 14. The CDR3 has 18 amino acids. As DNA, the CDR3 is TGCGCCAGCAGCTTGGTTTCTTCGGTGGGACAGGTCTTCTACGAGCAGTACTTC. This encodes CASSLVSSVGQVFYEQYF.

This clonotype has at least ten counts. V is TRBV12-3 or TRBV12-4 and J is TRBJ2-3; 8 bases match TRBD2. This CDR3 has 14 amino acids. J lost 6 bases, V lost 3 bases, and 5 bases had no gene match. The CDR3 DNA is TGTGCCAGCAGTTTGGGCGGGGGGTCCGATACGCAGTATTTT. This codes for CASSLGGGSDTQYF.

The CDR3 DNA reads as TGCAGTGTCAGGGGACTAGCGGGGGACTACGAGCAGTACTTC. This gives the protein CSVRGLAGDYEQYF. The chain uses TRBV20-1 and TRBJ2-7, with 14 bases lining up with TRBD2. Germline V gene lookup returns CDR1 DFQATT and CDR2 SNEGSKA (reference sequence). The junction had 5 bases not matched to a gene; V was cut back by 7 bases and J by 3 bases. The CDR3 covers 14 residues.

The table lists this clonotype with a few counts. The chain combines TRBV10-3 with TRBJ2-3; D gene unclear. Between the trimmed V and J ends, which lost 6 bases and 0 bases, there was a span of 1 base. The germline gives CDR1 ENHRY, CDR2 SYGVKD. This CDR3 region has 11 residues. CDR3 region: CAISSTDTQYF. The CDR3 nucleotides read TGTGCCATCAGCAGCACAGATACGCAGTATTTT.

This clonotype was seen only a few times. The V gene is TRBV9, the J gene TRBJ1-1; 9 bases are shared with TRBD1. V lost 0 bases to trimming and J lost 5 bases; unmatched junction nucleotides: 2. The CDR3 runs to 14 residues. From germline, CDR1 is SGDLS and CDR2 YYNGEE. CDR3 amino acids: CASSVGDRETEAFF. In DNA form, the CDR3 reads TGTGCCAGCAGCGTAGGGGACAGGGAAACTGAAGCTTTCTTT.

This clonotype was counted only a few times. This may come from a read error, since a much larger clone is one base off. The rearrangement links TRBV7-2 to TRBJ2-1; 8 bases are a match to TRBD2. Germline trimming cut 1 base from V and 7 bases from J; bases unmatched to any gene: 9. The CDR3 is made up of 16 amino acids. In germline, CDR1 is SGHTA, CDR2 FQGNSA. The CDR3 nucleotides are TGTGCCAGCAGCTTAGGGAGTCGAGCGGGGGTTAATGAGCAGTTCTTC. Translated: CASSLGSRAGVNEQFF.

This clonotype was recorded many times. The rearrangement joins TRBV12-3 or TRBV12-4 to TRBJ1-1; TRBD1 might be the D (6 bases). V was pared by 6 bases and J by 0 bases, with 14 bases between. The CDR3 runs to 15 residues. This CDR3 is CASRRRGGMNTEAFF. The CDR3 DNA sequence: TGTGCCAGCAGGAGACGAGGGGGGATGAACACTGAAGCTTTCTTT.

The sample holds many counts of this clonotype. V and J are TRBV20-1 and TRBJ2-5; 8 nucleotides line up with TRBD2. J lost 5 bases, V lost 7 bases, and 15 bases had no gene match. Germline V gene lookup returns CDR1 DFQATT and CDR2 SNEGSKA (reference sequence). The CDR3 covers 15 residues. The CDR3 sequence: CSVRFLSSGLETQYF. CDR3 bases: TGCAGTGTCCGCTTTTTATCTAGCGGGTTGGAGACCCAGTACTTC.

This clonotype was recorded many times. The CDR3 nucleotides are TGTGCCAGCAGCTTAACGGGGCGGAGGAGCACTGAAGCTTTCTTT. It specifies CASSLTGRRSTEAFF. The V and J genes are TRBV7-3 and TRBJ1-1; TRBD1 might be the D (5 bases). Germline CDR1 is SGHTA and CDR2 is FQGTGA. Trimming pared 0 bases from V and 4 bases from J, leaving 12 bases between. The CDR3 contains 15 residues.

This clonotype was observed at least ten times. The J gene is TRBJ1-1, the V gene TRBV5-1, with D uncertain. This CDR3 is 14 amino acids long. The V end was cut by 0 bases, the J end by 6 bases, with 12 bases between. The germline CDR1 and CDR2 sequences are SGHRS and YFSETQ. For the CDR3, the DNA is TGCGCCAGCAGCTTGGGGGAAGGCTCATCTGAAGCTTTCTTT. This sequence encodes CASSLGEGSSEAFF. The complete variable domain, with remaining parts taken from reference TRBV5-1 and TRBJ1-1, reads KAGVTQTPRYLIKTRGQQVTLSCSPISGHRSVSWYQQTPGQGLQFLFEYFSETQRNKGNFPGRFSGRQFSNSRSEMNVSTLELGDSALYLCASSLGEGSSEAFFGQGTRLTVV.

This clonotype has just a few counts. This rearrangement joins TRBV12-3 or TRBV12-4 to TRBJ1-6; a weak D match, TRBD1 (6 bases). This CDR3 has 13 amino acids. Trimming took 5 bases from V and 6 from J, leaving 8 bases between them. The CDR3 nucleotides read TGTGCCAGCAGTGGACAGATTAATTCACCCCTCCACTTT. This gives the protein CASSGQINSPLHF.

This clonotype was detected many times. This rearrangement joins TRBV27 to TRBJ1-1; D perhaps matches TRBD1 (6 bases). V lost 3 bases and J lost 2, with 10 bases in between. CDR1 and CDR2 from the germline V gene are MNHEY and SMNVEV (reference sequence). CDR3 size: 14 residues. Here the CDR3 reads CASSFVGANTEAFF. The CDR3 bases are TGTGCCAGCAGTTTTGTGGGGGCAAACACTGAAGCTTTCTTT.

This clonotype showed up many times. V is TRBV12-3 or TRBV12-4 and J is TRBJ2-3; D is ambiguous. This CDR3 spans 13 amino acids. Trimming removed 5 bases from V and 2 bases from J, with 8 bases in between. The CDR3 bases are TGTGCCAGCAGTCCTCAGAACACAGATACGCAGTATTTT. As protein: CASSPQNTDTQYF.

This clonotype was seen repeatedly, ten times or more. The CDR3 spells CASSQDSPTQYF. CDR3 nucleotides: TGTGCCAGCAGCCAAGATAGCCCGACCCAGTACTTC. The chain carries TRBV3-1 and TRBJ2-5, with D unclear. The CDR3 is made up of 12 amino acids. Trimming took 0 bases from V and 7 from J, leaving 6 bases between them. Germline lookup yields CDR1 LGHDT and CDR2 YNNKEL (reference sequence).

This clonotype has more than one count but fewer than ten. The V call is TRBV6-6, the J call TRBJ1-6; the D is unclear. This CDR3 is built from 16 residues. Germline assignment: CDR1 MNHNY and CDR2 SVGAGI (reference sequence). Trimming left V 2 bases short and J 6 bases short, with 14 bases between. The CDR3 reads CASSYEPQALNSPLHF. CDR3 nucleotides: TGTGCCAGCAGTTACGAACCGCAGGCCCTTAATTCACCCCTCCACTTT.